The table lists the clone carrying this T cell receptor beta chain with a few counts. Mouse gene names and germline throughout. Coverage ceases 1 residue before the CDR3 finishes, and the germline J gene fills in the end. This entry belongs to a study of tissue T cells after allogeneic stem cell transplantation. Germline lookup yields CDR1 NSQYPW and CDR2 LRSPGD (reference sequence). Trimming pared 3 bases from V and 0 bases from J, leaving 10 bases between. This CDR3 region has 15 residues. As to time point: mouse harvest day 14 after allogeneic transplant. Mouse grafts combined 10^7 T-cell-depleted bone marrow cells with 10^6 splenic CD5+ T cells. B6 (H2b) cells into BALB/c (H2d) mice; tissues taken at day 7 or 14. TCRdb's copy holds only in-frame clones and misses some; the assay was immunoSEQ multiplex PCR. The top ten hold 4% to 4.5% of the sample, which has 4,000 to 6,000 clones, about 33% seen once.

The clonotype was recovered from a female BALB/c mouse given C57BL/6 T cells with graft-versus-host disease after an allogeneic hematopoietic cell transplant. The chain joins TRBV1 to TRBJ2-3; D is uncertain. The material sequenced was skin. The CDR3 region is CTCSARPPSAETLYF. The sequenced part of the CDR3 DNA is TGCACCTGCAGTGCGAGACCCCCTAGTGCAGAAACGCTGTAT.